This TCR beta chain came from a study of T cell repertoires in cytomegalovirus infection. Study observations and caveats: HLA-C-restricted CMV-specific TCR beta clonotypes were dominant in the ex vivo response. Identification of carriers of CMV plus the relevant HLA was performed using cumulative public TCR beta family frequency.

TCRdb called the reads again in MiXCR, with one record for every CDR3 protein. Of about 300,000 distinct CDR3 sequences listed, about 23% were seen once; the top ten hold approximately 15%. As concerns this clonotype: Its cognate antigen is unknown.

Germline trimming cut 7 bases from V and 2 bases from J; bases unmatched to any gene: 1. The CDR3 has 13 residues. Germline values: CDR1 SQVTM, CDR2 ANQGSEA. The origin of this receptor is a human donor in good health (CMV status not recorded). Some clones in this sample may be carry-over from other donors' samples. The V gene is TRBV29-1, the J gene TRBJ2-1; TRBD1 agrees at 11 bases. The sequenced sample was PBMCs. The CDR3 coding sequence is TGCAGCGGGGGACAGGGGGCCTACAATGAGCAGTTCTTC. The encoded protein is CSGGQGAYNEQFF.